These 10 T cell receptor beta chains were all obtained from the same sample, sequenced in a study of graft-versus-host responses after intestinal transplantation (dated by TCRdb to the early 2020s). Library generation was performed with the immunoSEQ multiplex PCR assay. TCRdb stores this immuneACCESS table with in-frame sequences only. Part of the clones is absent; in the studies checked, under half of the shortfall reflects unresolved V genes, and no reason is known for the rest. Recorded for this sample are some 85,000 clones; just under 95% of them occurred a single time. Of the sample, roughly 0.36% falls within the top ten clones. Their cognate antigens are unknown. The sample's time point label, in plain terms: cells obtained before transplantation from donor or recipient. The sequences come from unstimulated CD8+ T cells sorted from spleen or lymph node cells, collected before transplant. The receptor set was obtained from a human donor who was the organ donor for an intestinal transplant.

This sequence joins TRBV4-2 and TRBJ2-2; TRBD2 matches at 12 bases. The trim removed 0 bases at V and 9 bases at J, leaving 2 bases unmatched. The CDR3 runs 15 residues. The germline gives CDR1 LGHNA, CDR2 YNFKEQ. CDR3 sequence: CASSQDLAGGRELFF. In DNA form, the CDR3 reads TGTGCCAGCAGCCAAGATCTAGCGGGGGGGCGGGAGCTGTTTTTT.

The chain combines TRBV27 with TRBJ2-1; no clear D gene. This CDR3 has 16 amino acids. Germline CDR1 and CDR2: MNHEY and SMNVEV (reference sequence). V lost 2 bases, J lost 9 bases, and 20 bases lay in between. The CDR3 sequence is CASSLRARPTTREQFF. For the CDR3, the DNA is TGTGCCAGCAGTTTAAGAGCTAGGCCCACAACGCGTGAGCAGTTCTTC.

V gene TRBV6-6 combines with J gene TRBJ2-5; D possibly corresponds to TRBD1 (7 bases). V lost 3 bases, J lost 5 bases, and 16 bases lay in between. Germline V gene data show CDR1 as MNHNY and CDR2 as SVGAGI (reference sequence). This CDR3 comprises 15 residues. CDR3: CASSYSRGVGETQYF. The CDR3 coding sequence is TGTGCCAGCAGTTATTCCAGGGGGGTTGGGGAGACCCAGTACTTC.

V usage is TRBV5-6 and J usage is TRBJ1-3; 7 nucleotides line up with TRBD1. Germline V gene sequence: CDR1 SGHDT, CDR2 YYEEEE. V lost 2 bases, J lost 1 base, and 6 bases stayed unmatched. CDR3 length: 16 residues. The CDR3 DNA is TGTGCCAGCAGCTTCCCATGGGACAGTTCTGGAAACACCATATATTTT. Its protein is CASSFPWDSSGNTIYF.

The rearrangement uses TRBV7-2 and TRBJ2-1, with a tentative D call TRBD1 (5 bases). The CDR3 has 11 amino acids. CDR1 and CDR2 (germline): SGHTA, FQGNSA. Trimming removed 7 bases from V and 9 bases from J, with 10 bases in between. The CDR3 loop reads CASILGAEQFF. The DNA of the CDR3 is TGTGCCAGCATCCTAGGGGCTGAGCAGTTCTTC.

This chain uses TRBV7-3 with TRBJ2-7; maybe TRBD1 (5 bases). CDR3 length equals 13 residues. The V and J ends lost 3 bases and 6 bases respectively, with 12 bases between them. In germline, CDR1 is SGHTA, CDR2 FQGTGA. The CDR3 loop reads CASSLAGPGEQYF. In DNA form, the CDR3 reads TGTGCCAGCAGCTTGGCAGGGCCCGGCGAGCAGTACTTC.

The chain uses TRBV28 and TRBJ1-1; D gene ambiguous. The CDR3 length is 12 residues. Looked up from germline, CDR1 is MDHEN and CDR2 is SYDVKM. V was cut by 6 bases and J by 9 bases, with 14 bases left in between. The CDR3: CASSPGGFQAFF. CDR3 nucleotides: TGTGCCAGCAGCCCCGGCGGATTTCAAGCTTTCTTT.

The gene calls are TRBV29-1 and TRBJ1-5; 9 bases are a match to TRBD1. After removal of 5 bases from V and 5 bases from J, the junction contained 7 bases not matched to a gene. CDR1 and CDR2 from the germline V gene are SQVTM and ANQGSEA. The CDR3 is 14 residues long. The CDR3 loop reads CSVSGQGYDQPQHF. In nucleotides, the CDR3 is TGCAGCGTTTCAGGACAGGGGTATGATCAGCCCCAGCATTTT.

The chain recombines TRBV13 with TRBJ2-5, with 9 bases identical to TRBD1. The CDR3 consists of 14 residues. In germline, CDR1 is PRHDT, CDR2 FYEKMQ (reference sequence). With V trimmed by 5 bases and J by 7 bases, 8 bases remained unmatched. CDR3 DNA: TGTGCCAGCAGCATCGGGACAGGGATGGGGACCCAGTACTTC. It specifies CASSIGTGMGTQYF.

This chain uses TRBV19 with TRBJ1-5; D is unclear. Germline CDR1 is LNHDA and CDR2 is SQIVND (reference sequence). CDR3 size: 15 residues. Trimming stripped 4 bases from V and 2 bases from J, with 12 bases between. DNA of the CDR3: TGTGCCAGTAGTACCGCGGACTTGGGCAATCAGCCCCAGCATTTT. Translated, it gives CASSTADLGNQPQHF.